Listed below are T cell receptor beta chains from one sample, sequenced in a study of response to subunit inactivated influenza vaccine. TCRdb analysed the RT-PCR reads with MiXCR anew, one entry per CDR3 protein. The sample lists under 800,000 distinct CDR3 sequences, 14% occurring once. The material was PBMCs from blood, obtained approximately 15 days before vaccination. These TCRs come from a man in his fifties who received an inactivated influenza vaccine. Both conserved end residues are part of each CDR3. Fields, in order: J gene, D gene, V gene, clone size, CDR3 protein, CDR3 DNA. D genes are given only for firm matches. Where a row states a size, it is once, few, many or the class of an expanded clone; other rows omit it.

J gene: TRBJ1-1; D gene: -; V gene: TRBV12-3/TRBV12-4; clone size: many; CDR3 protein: CASSLVGGGDRTEAFF; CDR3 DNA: TGTGCCAGCAGCCTAGTCGGGGGGGGGGATCGCACTGAAGCTTTCTTT
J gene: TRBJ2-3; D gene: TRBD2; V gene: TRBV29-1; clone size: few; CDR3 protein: CSVERREGRRDTQYF; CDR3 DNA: TGCAGCGTTGAAAGGCGGGAGGGCCGCAGAGATACGCAGTATTTT
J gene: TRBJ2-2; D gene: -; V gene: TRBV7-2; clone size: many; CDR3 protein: CASTTRGVPSNTGELFF; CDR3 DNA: TGTGCCAGCACCACAAGGGGGGTGCCTTCGAACACCGGGGAGCTGTTTTTT
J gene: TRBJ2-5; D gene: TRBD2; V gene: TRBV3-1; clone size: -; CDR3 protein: CASSQDWAGGEETQYF; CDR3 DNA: TGTGCCAGCAGCCAAGATTGGGCGGGGGGCGAGGAGACCCAGTACTTC
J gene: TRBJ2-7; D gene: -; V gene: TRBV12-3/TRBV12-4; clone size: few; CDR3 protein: CASSFLPASLGGEQYF; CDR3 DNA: TGTGCCAGCAGTTTTCTTCCGGCTAGCTTGGGTGGCGAGCAGTACTTC
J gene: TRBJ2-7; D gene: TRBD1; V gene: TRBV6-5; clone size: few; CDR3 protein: CASSLTQGGLSEQYF; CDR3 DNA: TGTGCCAGCAGTTTAACACAGGGGGGTTTGAGCGAGCAGTACTTC
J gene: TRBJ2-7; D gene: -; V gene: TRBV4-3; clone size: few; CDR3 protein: CASSQGILQSRGEQYF; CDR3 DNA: TGCGCCAGCAGCCAAGGTATACTTCAATCACGAGGCGAGCAGTACTTC
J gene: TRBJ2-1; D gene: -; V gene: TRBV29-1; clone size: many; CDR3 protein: CSVGPGNSYNEQFF; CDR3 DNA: TGCAGCGTTGGCCCGGGTAACTCCTACAATGAGCAGTTCTTC
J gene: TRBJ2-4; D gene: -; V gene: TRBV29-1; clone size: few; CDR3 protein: CSVRVELAKNIQYF; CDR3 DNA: TGCAGCGTCCGCGTAGAACTAGCCAAAAACATTCAGTACTTC
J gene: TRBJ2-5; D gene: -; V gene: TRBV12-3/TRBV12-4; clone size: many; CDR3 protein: CASSFVGPETQYF; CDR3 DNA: TGTGCCAGCAGTTTTGTTGGCCCAGAGACCCAGTACTTC
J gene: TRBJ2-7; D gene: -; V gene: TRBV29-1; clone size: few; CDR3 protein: CSVGARTSYEQYF; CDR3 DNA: TGCAGCGTGGGGGCCAGAACCTCCTACGAGCAGTACTTC
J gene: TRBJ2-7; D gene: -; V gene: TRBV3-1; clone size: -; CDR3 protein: CASSQVSLHEQYF; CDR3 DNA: TGTGCCAGCAGCCAAGTAAGCCTCCACGAGCAGTACTTC
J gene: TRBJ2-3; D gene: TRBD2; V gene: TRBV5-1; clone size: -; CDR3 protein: CASSRAGGRSDTQYF; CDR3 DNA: TGCGCCAGCAGCAGAGCGGGGGGGCGGTCAGATACGCAGTATTTT
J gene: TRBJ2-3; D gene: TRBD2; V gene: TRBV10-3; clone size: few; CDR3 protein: CAISDGTRTDTQYF; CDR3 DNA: TGTGCCATCAGTGACGGGACTAGAACAGATACGCAGTATTTT
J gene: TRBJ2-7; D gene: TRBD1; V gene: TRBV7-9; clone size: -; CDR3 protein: CASSLYVGQDVEQYF; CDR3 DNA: TGTGCCAGCAGCTTATATGTGGGACAGGACGTCGAGCAGTACTTC
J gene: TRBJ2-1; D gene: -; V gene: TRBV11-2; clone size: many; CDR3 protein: CASSLVVGPNEQFF; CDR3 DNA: TGTGCCAGCAGCTTAGTAGTCGGACCCAATGAGCAGTTCTTC